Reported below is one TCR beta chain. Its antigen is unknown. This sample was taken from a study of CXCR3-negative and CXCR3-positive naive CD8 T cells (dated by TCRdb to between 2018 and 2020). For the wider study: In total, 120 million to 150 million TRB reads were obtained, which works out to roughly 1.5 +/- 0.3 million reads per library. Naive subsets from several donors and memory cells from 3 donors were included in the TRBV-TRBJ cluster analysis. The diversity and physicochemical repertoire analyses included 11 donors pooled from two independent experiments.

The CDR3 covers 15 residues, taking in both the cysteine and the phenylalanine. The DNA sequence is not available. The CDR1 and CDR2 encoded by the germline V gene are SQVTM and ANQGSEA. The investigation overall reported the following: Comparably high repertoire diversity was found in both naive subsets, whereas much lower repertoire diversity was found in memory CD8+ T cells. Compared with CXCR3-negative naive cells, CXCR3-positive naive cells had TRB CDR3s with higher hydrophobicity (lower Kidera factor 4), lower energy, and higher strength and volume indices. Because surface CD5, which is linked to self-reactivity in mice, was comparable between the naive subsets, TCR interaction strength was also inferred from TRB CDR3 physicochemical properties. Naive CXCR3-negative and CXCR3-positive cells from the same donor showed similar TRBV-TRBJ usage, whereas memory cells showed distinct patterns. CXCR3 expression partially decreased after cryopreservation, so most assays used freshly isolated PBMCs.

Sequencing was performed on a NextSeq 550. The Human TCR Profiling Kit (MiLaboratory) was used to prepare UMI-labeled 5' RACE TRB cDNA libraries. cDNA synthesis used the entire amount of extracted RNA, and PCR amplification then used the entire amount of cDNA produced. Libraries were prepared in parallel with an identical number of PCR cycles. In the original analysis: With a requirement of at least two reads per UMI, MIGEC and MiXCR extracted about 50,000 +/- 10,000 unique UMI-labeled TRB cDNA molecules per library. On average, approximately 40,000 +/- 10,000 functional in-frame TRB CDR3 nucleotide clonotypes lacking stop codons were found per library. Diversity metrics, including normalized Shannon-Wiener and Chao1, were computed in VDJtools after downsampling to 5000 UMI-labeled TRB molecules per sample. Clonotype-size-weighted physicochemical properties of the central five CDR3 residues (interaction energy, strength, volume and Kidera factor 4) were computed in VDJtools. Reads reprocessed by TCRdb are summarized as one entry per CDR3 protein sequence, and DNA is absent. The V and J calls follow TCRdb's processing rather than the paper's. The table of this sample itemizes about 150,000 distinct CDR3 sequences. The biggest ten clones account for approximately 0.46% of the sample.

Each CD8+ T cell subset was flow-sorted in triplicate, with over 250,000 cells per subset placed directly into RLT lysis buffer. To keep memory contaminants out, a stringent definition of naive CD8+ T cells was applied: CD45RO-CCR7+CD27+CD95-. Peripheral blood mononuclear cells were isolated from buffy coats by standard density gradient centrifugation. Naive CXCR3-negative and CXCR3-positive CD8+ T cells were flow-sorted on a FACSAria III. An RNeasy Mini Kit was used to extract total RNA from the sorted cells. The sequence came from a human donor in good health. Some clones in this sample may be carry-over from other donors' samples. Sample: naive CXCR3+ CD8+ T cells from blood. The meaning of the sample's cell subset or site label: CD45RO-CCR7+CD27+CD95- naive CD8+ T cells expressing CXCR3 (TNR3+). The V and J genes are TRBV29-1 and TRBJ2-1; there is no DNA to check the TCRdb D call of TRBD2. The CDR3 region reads CSVVGEESVYNEQFF.